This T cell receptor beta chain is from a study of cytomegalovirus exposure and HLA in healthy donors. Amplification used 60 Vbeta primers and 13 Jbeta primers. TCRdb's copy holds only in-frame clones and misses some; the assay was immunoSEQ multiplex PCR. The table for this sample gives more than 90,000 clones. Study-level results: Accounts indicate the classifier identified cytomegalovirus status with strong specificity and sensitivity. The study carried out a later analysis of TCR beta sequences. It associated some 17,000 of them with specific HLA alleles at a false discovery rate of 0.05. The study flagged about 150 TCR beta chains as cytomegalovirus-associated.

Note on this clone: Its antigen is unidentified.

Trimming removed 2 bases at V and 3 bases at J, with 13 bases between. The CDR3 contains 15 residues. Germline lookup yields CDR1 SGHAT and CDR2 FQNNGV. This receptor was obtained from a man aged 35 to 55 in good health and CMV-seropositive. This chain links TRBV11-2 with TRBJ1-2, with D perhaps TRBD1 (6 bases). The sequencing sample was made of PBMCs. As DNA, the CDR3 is TGTGCCAGCAGCTTACGTACAGGGTCCCACTATGGCTACACCTTC. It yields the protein CASSLRTGSHYGYTF.